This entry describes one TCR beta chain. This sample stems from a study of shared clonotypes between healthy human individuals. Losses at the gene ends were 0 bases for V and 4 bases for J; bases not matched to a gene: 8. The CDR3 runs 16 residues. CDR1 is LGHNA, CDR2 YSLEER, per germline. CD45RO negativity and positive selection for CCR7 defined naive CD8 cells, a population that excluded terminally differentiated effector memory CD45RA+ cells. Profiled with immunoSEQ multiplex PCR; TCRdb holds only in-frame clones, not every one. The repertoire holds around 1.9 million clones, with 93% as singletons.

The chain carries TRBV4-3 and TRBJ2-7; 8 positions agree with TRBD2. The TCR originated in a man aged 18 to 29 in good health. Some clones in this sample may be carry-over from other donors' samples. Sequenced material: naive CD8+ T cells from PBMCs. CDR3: CASSQDLGRARYEQYF. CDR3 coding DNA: TGCGCCAGCAGCCAAGATCTCGGGAGGGCCAGATACGAGCAGTACTTC.